A selection of T cell receptor beta chains follows, all from one sample in a study of post-analysis software for immune sequencing data. A single record per CDR3 protein comes from TCRdb applying MiXCR to the PCR reads. The sample shows under 200,000 distinct CDR3 sequences, roughly 34% of them seen only once. Source: blood, taken after autologous hematopoietic stem cell transplantation. The origin of the receptors is a girl aged 10 to 17 with multiple sclerosis. CDR3s include the opening cysteine and the closing phenylalanine or tryptophan. Fields, in order: CDR3 protein, V gene, D gene, J gene. The D gene is left open where the match is weak.

CDR3aa: CATTDSGRGFTQYF
v_gene: TRBV24-1
d_gene: TRBD2
j_gene: TRBJ2-3

CDR3aa: CASSLELGLTTDTQYF
v_gene: TRBV7-2
d_gene: NA
j_gene: TRBJ2-3

CDR3aa: CASSVDRGHGYTF
v_gene: TRBV2
d_gene: TRBD1
j_gene: TRBJ1-2

CDR3aa: CASSQAVFSYNEQFF
v_gene: TRBV6-5
d_gene: NA
j_gene: TRBJ2-1

CDR3aa: CSVESQQETQYF
v_gene: TRBV29-1
d_gene: NA
j_gene: TRBJ2-5

CDR3aa: CASSPGSKDRSEKLFF
v_gene: TRBV4-2
d_gene: TRBD1
j_gene: TRBJ1-4

CDR3aa: CAWSPPGYTF
v_gene: TRBV30
d_gene: NA
j_gene: TRBJ1-2

CDR3aa: CSVVASGGATYNEQFF
v_gene: TRBV29-1
d_gene: TRBD2
j_gene: TRBJ2-1

CDR3aa: CASSPPREREPYEQYF
v_gene: TRBV18
d_gene: TRBD2
j_gene: TRBJ2-7

CDR3aa: CSARHRDRDPRQETQYF
v_gene: TRBV20-1
d_gene: NA
j_gene: TRBJ2-5

CDR3aa: CAAGGASGTDTQYF
v_gene: TRBV24-1
d_gene: NA
j_gene: TRBJ2-3

CDR3aa: CASSSTSGRALGTQYF
v_gene: TRBV11-2
d_gene: TRBD2
j_gene: NA

CDR3aa: CASSSRPGQGRYEQYF
v_gene: TRBV7-8
d_gene: TRBD1
j_gene: TRBJ2-7

CDR3aa: CASRPGTSAPGELFF
v_gene: TRBV7-8
d_gene: NA
j_gene: TRBJ2-2

CDR3aa: CAISETPGGLEDEQYF
v_gene: TRBV10-3
d_gene: NA
j_gene: TRBJ2-7

CDR3aa: CASSFTPGRDGRKDTQYF
v_gene: TRBV13
d_gene: NA
j_gene: TRBJ2-3

CDR3aa: CASRNSGGGQEPQYF
v_gene: TRBV7-9
d_gene: TRBD2
j_gene: TRBJ2-5

CDR3aa: CSVEVGLAGVAEQFF
v_gene: TRBV29-1
d_gene: TRBD2
j_gene: TRBJ2-1

CDR3aa: CSAREPSGGAYEQYF
v_gene: TRBV20-1
d_gene: TRBD2
j_gene: TRBJ2-7

CDR3aa: CASTPASEPTDTQYF
v_gene: TRBV7-9
d_gene: NA
j_gene: TRBJ2-3

CDR3aa: CASRQNSGSYEQYF
v_gene: TRBV12-3/TRBV12-4
d_gene: NA
j_gene: TRBJ2-7

CDR3aa: CAGSVGLAEDTQYF
v_gene: TRBV9
d_gene: TRBD2
j_gene: TRBJ2-3

CDR3aa: CASSPGLAGSNEQFF
v_gene: TRBV18
d_gene: TRBD2
j_gene: TRBJ2-1

CDR3aa: CASSFVGTATDTQYF
v_gene: TRBV7-2
d_gene: TRBD1
j_gene: TRBJ2-3

CDR3aa: CSATRGQAFF
v_gene: TRBV20-1
d_gene: NA
j_gene: TRBJ1-1

CDR3aa: CASSRQGGNTEAFF
v_gene: TRBV6-5
d_gene: TRBD1
j_gene: TRBJ1-1

CDR3aa: CASPKTSGAPTDTQYF
v_gene: TRBV14
d_gene: TRBD2
j_gene: TRBJ2-3

CDR3aa: CASRPTRDSTYEQYF
v_gene: TRBV6-1
d_gene: NA
j_gene: TRBJ2-7

CDR3aa: CSASYWAGKHNEQFF
v_gene: TRBV20-1
d_gene: NA
j_gene: TRBJ2-1

CDR3aa: CASSFQADRTDTQYF
v_gene: TRBV28
d_gene: NA
j_gene: TRBJ2-3

CDR3aa: CASSYSFRGNEQFF
v_gene: TRBV6-5
d_gene: NA
j_gene: TRBJ2-1

CDR3aa: CASRLDGYEQYF
v_gene: TRBV12-3/TRBV12-4
d_gene: NA
j_gene: TRBJ2-7

CDR3aa: CAISGGTDQETQYF
v_gene: TRBV10-3
d_gene: NA
j_gene: TRBJ2-5

CDR3aa: CASSRGATYNEQFF
v_gene: TRBV7-3
d_gene: NA
j_gene: TRBJ2-1

CDR3aa: CASSLSGTGSYEQYF
v_gene: TRBV7-9
d_gene: TRBD1
j_gene: TRBJ2-7

CDR3aa: CASSSPDLGDNEQFF
v_gene: TRBV7-3
d_gene: NA
j_gene: TRBJ2-1

CDR3aa: CASSPSGTGGGYTF
v_gene: TRBV12-3/TRBV12-4
d_gene: TRBD1
j_gene: TRBJ1-2